This passage covers 26 T cell receptor beta chains from one sample sequenced in a study of CD8 T cells in ankylosing spondylitis. These receptors are not linked to any known antigen. General study points: In ankylosing spondylitis blood, a motif of roughly 8 highly homologous TCR beta variants appeared characteristic.

TCRdb analysed the 5' RACE reads with MiXCR anew, one entry per CDR3 protein. The table includes some 450,000 distinct CDR3 sequences, 15% to 20% detected once. The sequenced sample consisted of blood, either unsorted or a sorted T cell fraction (not recorded which). These receptors were taken from a male donor with ankylosing spondylitis.

The V call is TRBV20-1, the J call TRBJ1-2; 7 bases fit TRBD1. The germline CDR1 and CDR2 sequences are DFQATT and SNEGSKA (reference sequence). The CDR3 is 15 residues long. Trimming at V came to 4 bases and at J to 0 bases, leaving 8 bases not matched to a gene. CDR3 sequence (DNA): TGCAGTGCTACCCAAGACAGGGTCGCTAACTATGGCTACACCTTC. Translation: CSATQDRVANYGYTF.

This clonotype occurred a few times. CDR3: CASSYSIYRSRLGNTEAFF. The CDR3 bases are TGTGCCAGCAGTTACTCGATATACAGATCCCGTCTGGGGAACACTGAAGCTTTCTTT. The gene calls are TRBV6-5 and TRBJ1-1, with D uncertain. Trimming stripped 0 bases from V and 1 base from J, with 21 bases between. This CDR3 has 19 amino acids. Germline CDR1 MNHEY, CDR2 SVGAGI.

This clonotype was observed a few times. The chain carries TRBV25-1 and TRBJ2-1; a possible D gene is TRBD1 (7 bases). The V and J ends lost 5 bases and 7 bases respectively, with 21 bases between them. The CDR3 totals 16 residues. The germline CDR1 and CDR2 sequences are MGHDK and SYGVNS. CDR3 sequence reads: CASSQRGGGDDNEQFF. The CDR3 nucleotides read TGTGCCAGCAGTCAGCGTGGAGGGGGCGACGATAATGAGCAGTTCTTC. The entire variable domain, with the rest obtained from reference TRBV25-1 and TRBJ2-1, is as follows: EADIYQTPRYLVIGTGKKITLECSQTMGHDKMYWYQQDPGMELHLIHYSYGVNSTEKGDLSSESTVSRIRTEHFPLTLESARPSHTSQYLCASSQRGGGDDNEQFFGPGTRLTVL.

V and J are TRBV30 and TRBJ1-2; D may be TRBD1 (6 bases). The CDR3 is 11 residues long. Germline V gene lookup returns CDR1 GTSNPN and CDR2 SVGIG (reference sequence). Trimming removed 5 bases at V and 9 bases at J, with 13 bases between. CDR3: CAWPQGIRYTF. The DNA of the CDR3 is TGTGCCTGGCCCCAGGGGATACGCTACACCTTC.

The CDR3 is CSAPSGGQGMGTEAFF. As DNA, the CDR3 is TGCAGTGCCCCAAGCGGGGGACAGGGGATGGGGACTGAAGCTTTCTTT. The V call is TRBV20-1, the J call TRBJ1-1, with 10 bases lining up with TRBD1. CDR3 length equals 16 residues. V shed 6 bases and J 5 bases; nucleotides not matched to a gene: 15. Per germline, CDR1 DFQATT and CDR2 SNEGSKA (reference sequence).

V usage is TRBV20-1 and J usage is TRBJ2-2; 11 nucleotides match TRBD2. With V trimmed by 0 bases and J by 3 bases, 0 bases remained unmatched. Germline lookup yields CDR1 DFQATT and CDR2 SNEGSKA (reference sequence). The CDR3 contains 15 residues. The CDR3 DNA reads TGCAGTGCTAGAGAGGGACTAGCGGACACCGGGGAGCTGTTTTTT. As protein: CSAREGLADTGELFF.

The V call is TRBV27, the J call TRBJ2-1, with 9 bases identical to TRBD1. The CDR3 runs to 13 residues. The trim removed 7 bases at V and 6 bases at J, leaving 4 bases unmatched. Germline loops: CDR1 MNHEY, CDR2 SMNVEV (reference sequence). In DNA form, the CDR3 reads TGTGCCAGCAAGGGACAGGGCCCCAATGAGCAGTTCTTC. Amino acids: CASKGQGPNEQFF.

The chain employs TRBV6-2 or TRBV6-3 and TRBJ1-2; 7 bases agree with TRBD1. Germline V gene sequence: CDR1 MNHEY, CDR2 SVGEGT. Trimming cost V 6 bases and J 3 bases; bases outside gene matches: 7. The CDR3 consists of 14 residues. CDR3: CASRGSGTDYGYTF. The DNA for the CDR3 is TGTGCCAGCAGGGGATCTGGGACAGACTATGGCTACACCTTC.

This clonotype occurred a few times. This rearrangement joins TRBV6-1 to TRBJ1-2; D gene ambiguous. The CDR3 length is 15 residues. V gave up 1 base and J gave up 1 base, with 10 bases separating them. Germline loops: CDR1 MNHNS, CDR2 SASEGT. The CDR3 protein is CASSEGVGGNYGYTF. The CDR3 region has the DNA TGTGCCAGCAGTGAAGGGGTGGGCGGTAACTATGGCTACACCTTC.

The V call is TRBV7-8, the J call TRBJ2-1, with 10 nucleotides matching TRBD2. Germline CDR1 reads SGHVS; CDR2 reads FQNEAQ. V gave up 3 bases and J gave up 8 bases; unmatched junction bases: 1. The CDR3 sequence is 13 residues long. CDR3 loop: CASSFLAGDEQFF. The CDR3 nucleotides read TGTGCCAGCAGCTTTCTAGCGGGGGATGAGCAGTTCTTC.

This chain joins TRBV4-3 and TRBJ2-1; TRBD2 matches at 8 bases. The CDR3 loop spans 15 amino acids. J was trimmed by 6 bases and V by 1 base; bases with no gene match: 5. Germline assignment: CDR1 LGHNA and CDR2 YSLEER. The CDR3 DNA is TGCGCCAGCAGCCAAGCGGGACTAGGCGGCAATGAGCAGTTCTTC. It translates to CASSQAGLGGNEQFF.

The V gene is TRBV18, the J gene TRBJ2-1; a possible D gene is TRBD2 (6 bases). V was shortened by 3 bases and J by 8 bases, with 14 bases between the two germline ends. The CDR3 totals 14 residues. CDR1 KGHSH and CDR2 LQKENI come from the germline V gene. CDR3 sequence (DNA): TGTGCCAGCTCACCGGCTAGCGCTGAGGATGAGCAGTTCTTC. It translates to CASSPASAEDEQFF.

The chain carries TRBV6-5 and TRBJ1-2; a possible D gene is TRBD1 (5 bases). The V and J ends lost 0 bases and 2 bases respectively, with 13 bases between them. Germline loops: CDR1 MNHEY, CDR2 SVGAGI. The CDR3 has 16 residues. The CDR3 nucleotides are TGTGCCAGCAGTTACTCTCCGGGCGGGGCCAACTATGGCTACACCTTC. Protein product: CASSYSPGGANYGYTF.

This clonotype has ten or more counts. The V and J genes are TRBV6-5 and TRBJ2-3; no clear D. The CDR3 totals 13 residues. CDR1 is MNHEY and CDR2 is SVGAGI in the germline V gene. The ends were cut back, 0 bases at V and 7 bases at J, with 8 bases in the middle. CDR3 in amino acids: CASSYSWEYTQYF. For the CDR3, the DNA is TGTGCCAGCAGTTACTCTTGGGAATATACGCAGTATTTT.

The chain couples TRBV20-1 to TRBJ2-5, with 7 bases identical to TRBD2. Germline CDR1 reads DFQATT; CDR2 reads SNEGSKA (reference sequence). The CDR3 loop spans 14 amino acids. Trimming at V came to 6 bases and at J to 4 bases, leaving 11 bases not matched to a gene. CDR3 nucleotide sequence: TGCAGTGCCGTTGGGGGAGGGGCGGTAGAGACCCAGTACTTC. It yields the protein CSAVGGGAVETQYF.

This clonotype was seen more than once but under ten times. The chain links TRBV6-5 to TRBJ1-3; 7 positions agree with TRBD1. The CDR3 covers 15 residues. V lost 3 bases and J lost 4; bases outside the gene matches: 6. Germline CDR1 reads MNHEY; CDR2 reads SVGAGI. CDR3 amino acids: CASSYQTGFGNTIYF. CDR3 nucleotides: TGTGCCAGCAGTTATCAGACAGGGTTCGGAAACACCATATATTTT.

The chain employs TRBV5-6 and TRBJ2-2; 7 nucleotides line up with TRBD1. With V trimmed by 4 bases and J by 0 bases, 6 bases remained unmatched. The V gene's germline CDR1 is SGHDT and CDR2 YYEEEE. The length of the CDR3 is 16 residues. CDR3 nucleotides: TGTGCCAGCAGCCTCCCACAGGGGTCGAACACCGGGGAGCTGTTTTTT. This gives the protein CASSLPQGSNTGELFF.

In its sample, this clonotype was seen once. The J gene is TRBJ1-1, the V gene TRBV5-1, with TRBD1 identical over 7 bases. Per the germline V gene, CDR1 is SGHRS and CDR2 is YFSETQ. CDR3 length equals 14 residues. Germline trimming cut 6 bases from V and 1 base from J; bases unmatched to any gene: 6. CDR3 region: CASIKDRSNTEAFF. The CDR3 DNA sequence: TGCGCCAGCATCAAGGACAGGTCGAACACTGAAGCTTTCTTT.

This clonotype was detected a few times. V usage is TRBV20-1 and J usage is TRBJ1-1, with a possible D match to TRBD1 (6 bases). CDR1 is DFQATT and CDR2 is SNEGSKA in the germline V gene (reference sequence). V was clipped by 6 bases and J by 0 bases, with 14 bases between them. The CDR3 loop spans 14 amino acids. The CDR3: CSAPRGAMNTEAFF. The CDR3 coding sequence is TGCAGTGCCCCTCGGGGGGCCATGAACACTGAAGCTTTCTTT.

This clonotype occurred a few times. This chain links TRBV25-1 with TRBJ2-1; 7 bases fit TRBD1. The CDR3 spans 17 residues. Losses at the gene ends were 5 bases for V and 6 bases for J; bases not matched to a gene: 16. Germline CDR1 reads MGHDK; CDR2 reads SYGVNS. The CDR3 sequence: CASSPNRGVVQSNEQFF. In nucleotides, the CDR3 is TGTGCCAGCAGTCCTAACAGGGGTGTTGTGCAATCCAATGAGCAGTTCTTC.

The genes are TRBV19 and TRBJ1-5; no clear D. Trimming left V 4 bases short and J 0 bases short, with 13 bases between. CDR3 size: 16 residues. Germline V gene lookup returns CDR1 LNHDA and CDR2 SQIVND (reference sequence). In nucleotides, the CDR3 is TGTGCCAGTAGTAGTGGGCGATTTTATAGCAATCAGCCCCAGCATTTT. Translated, it gives CASSSGRFYSNQPQHF.

Points on this clonotype: The germline gene is not matched at one end of the junction; a read error may be the cause. This sequence joins TRBV6-5 and TRBJ1-1; D gene unclear. Germline V CDR1 and CDR2: MNHEY, SVGAGI. The CDR3 runs 13 residues. This CDR3 is CGSSYSSPEGAFF. The CDR3 region has the DNA TGTGGCAGCAGTTACTCGTCCCCTGAAGGCGCTTTCTTT.

The table lists this clonotype with a few counts. The chain links TRBV20-1 to TRBJ2-5; a possible D gene is TRBD1 (5 bases). The CDR3 is 14 residues long. V lost 5 bases to trimming and J lost 3 bases, with 16 bases between them. Germline assignment: CDR1 DFQATT and CDR2 SNEGSKA (reference sequence). Here the CDR3 reads CSAGQGASEETQYF. In nucleotides, the CDR3 is TGCAGTGCTGGTCAAGGGGCTAGTGAAGAGACCCAGTACTTC.

The chain recombines TRBV7-9 with TRBJ2-1; D ambiguous. CDR1 and CDR2 (germline): SEHNR, FQNEAQ (reference sequence). The CDR3 has 14 amino acids. Between the trimmed V and J ends, which lost 4 bases and 8 bases, there was a span of 15 bases. In DNA, the CDR3 is TGTGCCAGCAGCTCGGATCCGTTAGGTTATGAGCAGTTCTTC. Its protein is CASSSDPLGYEQFF.

The table lists this clonotype with a few counts. The chain uses TRBV6-2 or TRBV6-3 and TRBJ2-7; D not certain. The V gene lost 5 bases and the J gene lost 7 bases, with 12 bases spanning the gap. Germline V gene data show CDR1 as MNHEY and CDR2 as SVGEGT. The CDR3 is 12 residues long. The CDR3 loop reads CASSRHLSEQYF. The CDR3, as DNA: TGTGCCAGCAGTCGACACCTCTCGGAGCAGTACTTC.

V and J are TRBV10-3 and TRBJ1-4; TRBD1 matches at 8 bases. The CDR3 spans 15 residues. Germline CDR1 is ENHRY and CDR2 is SYGVKD. V dropped 6 bases and J dropped 0; count of bases not matched to a gene: 3. The CDR3 DNA reads as TGTGCCATCAGCCGGACAGGGACAACTAATGAAAAACTGTTTTTT. This gives the protein CAISRTGTTNEKLFF.